This is a list of T cell receptor beta chains from one sample in a study of blood T cells in healthy people across ages. In TCRdb, the 5' RACE reads were re-called with MiXCR into one record per CDR3 protein. Altogether some 690,000 distinct CDR3 sequences are present, around a fifth being singletons, with the ten largest covering 22%. Sequences were obtained from blood. These TCRs come from a man between 65 and 85 years old in good health. The CDR3 runs from the conserved cysteine through the conserved F or W. D genes are given only for firm matches. The size entry is marked missing in some rows and otherwise reads once, few, many or a size class.

D gene	clone size	V gene	J gene	CDR3 protein	CDR3 DNA
NA	many	TRBV7-2	TRBJ2-1	CASDRIGGHNEQFF	TGTGCCAGCGATCGTATAGGGGGGCACAATGAGCAGTTCTTC
TRBD2	few	TRBV3-1	TRBJ2-7	CASSQVGLGGEQYF	TGTGCCAGCAGCCAAGTGGGACTAGGGGGCGAGCAGTACTTC
NA	NA	TRBV2	TRBJ2-5	CASSQKETRYF	TGTGCCAGCAGTCAAAAAGAGACCCGGTACTTC
TRBD2	few	TRBV20-1	TRBJ2-1	CSARDPASGIHEQFF	TGCAGTGCTAGAGATCCGGCTAGCGGGATTCATGAGCAGTTCTTC
TRBD1	NA	TRBV10-3	TRBJ1-5	CAISVTGDGQPQHF	TGTGCCATCAGTGTAACAGGGGACGGTCAGCCCCAGCATTTT
TRBD2	few	TRBV28	TRBJ2-5	CASSSATSIRSQYF	TGTGCCAGCAGTTCGGCGACTAGCATCCGTAGCCAGTACTTC
NA	few	TRBV25-1	TRBJ1-3	CASSEFVSGNTIYF	TGTGCCAGCAGTGAATTCGTATCTGGAAACACCATATATTTT
TRBD1	NA	TRBV7-9	TRBJ1-1	CASSWTGARVEAFF	TGTGCCAGCAGCTGGACAGGGGCGCGCGTTGAAGCTTTCTTT
NA	NA	TRBV11-2	TRBJ2-1	CASSLVSVGEQFF	TGTGCCAGCAGCTTAGTTTCAGTGGGGGAGCAGTTCTTC
NA	NA	TRBV7-2	TRBJ2-1	CASSLVGGKIAYNEQFF	TGTGCCAGCAGCTTAGTTGGGGGGAAGATCGCCTACAATGAGCAGTTCTTC
TRBD2	NA	TRBV5-1	TRBJ2-4	CANSLFLAGQQNIQYF	TGCGCCAACAGCTTGTTCCTAGCGGGTCAACAAAACATTCAGTACTTC
TRBD1	few	TRBV20-1	TRBJ1-1	CSARDRRGQGAEAFF	TGCAGTGCTAGAGATCGGCGCGGCCAGGGGGCTGAAGCTTTCTTT
NA	NA	TRBV20-1	TRBJ2-3	CSASVRATRTDTQYF	TGCAGTGCTAGTGTGCGAGCTACCCGCACAGATACGCAGTATTTT
TRBD1	NA	TRBV2	TRBJ2-7	CASSEGASYEQYF	TGTGCCAGCAGCGAGGGGGCATCCTACGAGCAGTACTTC
TRBD1	NA	TRBV29-1	TRBJ1-1	CSVRDRATEAFF	TGCAGCGTTCGGGACAGGGCCACTGAAGCTTTCTTT
TRBD2	NA	TRBV5-1	TRBJ2-1	CASSFFGGEYNEQFF	TGCGCCAGCAGCTTTTTCGGGGGGGAATACAATGAGCAGTTCTTC
NA	NA	TRBV10-3	TRBJ1-4	CAISDGGLNEKLFF	TGTGCCATCAGTGACGGGGGACTCAATGAAAAACTGTTTTTT
NA	NA	TRBV18	TRBJ2-7	CASSQNPGTRIEQYF	TGTGCCAGCTCACAGAACCCCGGGACCCGGATCGAGCAGTACTTC
NA	few	TRBV9	TRBJ1-1	CASSVVPDTEAFF	TGTGCCAGCAGCGTAGTCCCGGACACTGAAGCTTTCTTT
NA	NA	TRBV5-6	TRBJ2-1	CASSPRDFYNEQFF	TGTGCCAGCAGCCCCCGGGACTTCTACAATGAGCAGTTCTTC
NA	NA	TRBV5-5	TRBJ2-5	CASSSGPEGPEFF	TGTGCCAGCAGCTCCGGCCCAGAGGGGCCGGAGTTCTTC
NA	few	TRBV25-1	TRBJ2-5	CASSDQGGGGEETQYF	TGTGCCAGCAGTGATCAAGGCGGTGGCGGTGAAGAGACCCAGTACTTC
NA	many	TRBV10-3	TRBJ1-1	CAISESRGEAFF	TGTGCCATCAGTGAGTCCAGGGGTGAAGCTTTCTTT
TRBD1	few	TRBV6-5	TRBJ1-2	CASSYAGQDKYGYTF	TGTGCCAGCAGTTACGCGGGACAGGACAAATATGGCTACACCTTC
NA	NA	TRBV12-3/TRBV12-4	TRBJ1-1	CASSRGAPETEAFF	TGTGCCAGCAGTAGAGGGGCCCCGGAGACTGAAGCTTTCTTT
TRBD1	NA	TRBV10-3	TRBJ2-1	CATSGTEPNEQFF	TGTGCCACCTCCGGGACAGAACCCAATGAGCAGTTCTTC
NA	few	TRBV20-1	TRBJ2-5	CSARVRVKQETQYF	TGCAGTGCTAGAGTGCGGGTAAAACAAGAGACCCAGTACTTC
NA	NA	TRBV19	TRBJ1-2	CASSKGSGVGGYGYTF	TGTGCCAGTAGTAAGGGAAGCGGCGTTGGGGGCTATGGCTACACCTTC
NA	NA	TRBV20-1	TRBJ2-2	CSARPWEGARSSTGELFF	TGCAGTGCTAGACCCTGGGAGGGGGCGAGGTCGAGCACCGGGGAGCTGTTTTTT
NA	NA	TRBV6-2/TRBV6-3	TRBJ1-2	CASSKNYGYTF	TGTGCCAGCAGCAAAAACTATGGCTACACCTTC
NA	NA	TRBV5-1	TRBJ1-1	CASRPSTMNTEAFF	TGCGCCAGCAGGCCGTCGACCATGAACACTGAAGCTTTCTTT
TRBD1	few	TRBV5-6	TRBJ2-1	CASSATTGAFYNEQFF	TGTGCCAGCAGCGCAACGACAGGGGCTTTCTACAATGAGCAGTTCTTC
NA	NA	TRBV18	TRBJ1-1	CASSPDGQDTEAFF	TGTGCCAGCTCACCGGACGGACAAGACACTGAAGCTTTCTTT
NA	few	TRBV4-3	TRBJ2-2	CASSQDRVTGELFF	TGCGCCAGCAGCCAAGACAGGGTCACCGGGGAGCTGTTTTTT
NA	few	TRBV6-2/TRBV6-3	TRBJ1-2	CASSPVTQLYGYTF	TGTGCCAGCAGCCCCGTCACGCAGCTCTATGGCTACACCTTC
NA	few	TRBV12-3/TRBV12-4	TRBJ1-2	CASGRPYGYTF	TGTGCCAGCGGACGCCCCTATGGCTACACCTTC
NA	few	TRBV20-1	TRBJ2-1	CSARRVPGAGYNEQFF	TGCAGTGCGAGAAGAGTTCCGGGGGCCGGTTACAATGAGCAGTTCTTC
NA	NA	TRBV7-2	TRBJ2-1	CANKLAVRWTF	TGTGCCAACAAATTAGCGGTACGGTGGACCTTC
NA	NA	TRBV4-3	TRBJ1-2	CASSQEYTAYYGYTF	TGCGCCAGCAGCCAAGAATATACGGCCTACTATGGCTACACCTTC
TRBD2	few	TRBV11-1	TRBJ2-1	CASSLKLAGINEQFF	TGTGCCAGCAGCTTAAAACTAGCGGGAATAAATGAGCAGTTCTTC